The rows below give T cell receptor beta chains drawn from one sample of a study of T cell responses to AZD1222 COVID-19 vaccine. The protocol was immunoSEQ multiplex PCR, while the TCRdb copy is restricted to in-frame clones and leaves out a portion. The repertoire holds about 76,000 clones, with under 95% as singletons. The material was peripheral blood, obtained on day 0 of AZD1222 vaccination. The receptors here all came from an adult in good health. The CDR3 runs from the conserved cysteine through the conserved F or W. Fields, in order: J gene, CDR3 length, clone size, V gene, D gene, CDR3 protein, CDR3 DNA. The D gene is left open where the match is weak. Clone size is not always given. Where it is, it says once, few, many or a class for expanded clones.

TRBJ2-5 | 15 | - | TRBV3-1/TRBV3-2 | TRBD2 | CASSQPLASQETQYF | TGTGCCAGCAGCCAACCACTAGCGTCTCAAGAGACCCAGTACTTC
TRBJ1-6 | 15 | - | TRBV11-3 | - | CASSLEGTANSPLHF | TGTGCCAGCAGCTTAGAGGGGACGGCAAATTCACCCCTCCACTTT
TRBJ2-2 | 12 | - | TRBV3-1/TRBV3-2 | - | CASSQETGELFF | TGTGCCAGCAGCCAAGAGACCGGGGAGCTGTTTTTT
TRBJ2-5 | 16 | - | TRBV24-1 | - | CATSDPISGVRETQYF | TGTGCCACCAGTGATCCAATCTCAGGGGTTCGGGAGACCCAGTACTTC
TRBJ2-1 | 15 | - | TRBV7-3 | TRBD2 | CASSPFPTSGGAEFF | TGTGCCAGCAGCCCCTTCCCGACTAGCGGGGGGGCCGAGTTCTTC
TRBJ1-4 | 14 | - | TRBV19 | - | CASSSGGFREKLFF | TGTGCCAGTAGCTCTGGAGGATTTCGTGAAAAACTGTTTTTT
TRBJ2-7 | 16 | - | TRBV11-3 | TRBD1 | CASSLEGGWPPYEQYF | TGTGCCAGCAGCTTAGAAGGGGGCTGGCCCCCATACGAGCAGTACTTC
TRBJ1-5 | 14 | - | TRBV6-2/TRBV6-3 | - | CASSKTTGNQPQHF | TGTGCCAGCAGTAAGACCACGGGCAATCAGCCCCAGCATTTT
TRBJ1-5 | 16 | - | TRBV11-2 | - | CASSLGGSDSNQPQHF | TGTGCCAGCAGCTTAGGGGGCAGCGATAGCAATCAGCCCCAGCATTTT
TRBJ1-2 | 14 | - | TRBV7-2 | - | CASSPTDLGYGYTF | TGTGCCAGCAGCCCGACGGACTTGGGGTATGGCTACACCTTC
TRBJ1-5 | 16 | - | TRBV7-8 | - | CASSPGLGGSGQPQHF | TGTGCCAGCAGCCCCGGGTTGGGGGGATCGGGTCAGCCCCAGCATTTT
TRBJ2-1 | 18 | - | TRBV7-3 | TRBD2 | CASSSSPTGTSGRNEQFF | TGTGCCAGCAGCTCTAGCCCGACCGGGACTAGCGGGAGAAATGAGCAGTTCTTC
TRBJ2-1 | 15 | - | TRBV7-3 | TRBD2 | CASSPLAGGYNEQFF | TGTGCCAGCAGCCCACTAGCGGGGGGCTACAATGAGCAGTTCTTC
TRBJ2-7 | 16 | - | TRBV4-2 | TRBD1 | CASSQEGDRAAYEQYF | TGTGCCAGCAGCCAAGAGGGGGACAGGGCCGCCTACGAGCAGTACTTC
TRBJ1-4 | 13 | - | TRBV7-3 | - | CASSPSRGEKLFF | TGTGCCAGCAGCCCTTCCAGGGGTGAAAAACTGTTTTTT
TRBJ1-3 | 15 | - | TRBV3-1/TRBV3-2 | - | CASAAGARQGNTIYF | TGTGCCAGCGCGGCAGGGGCGCGTCAGGGAAACACCATATATTTT
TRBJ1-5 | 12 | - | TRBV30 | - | CAWSRGTYLQHF | TGTGCCTGGAGTCGGGGGACTTACTTGCAGCATTTT
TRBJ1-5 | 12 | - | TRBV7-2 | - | CASTVNNQPQHF | TGTGCCAGTACCGTTAACAATCAGCCCCAGCATTTT
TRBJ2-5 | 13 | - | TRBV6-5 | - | CASRDSVQETQYF | TGTGCCAGCAGGGACAGCGTCCAAGAGACCCAGTACTTC
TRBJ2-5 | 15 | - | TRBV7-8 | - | CASSLVSAAEETQYF | TGTGCCAGCAGCTTAGTTTCTGCAGCGGAAGAGACCCAGTACTTC
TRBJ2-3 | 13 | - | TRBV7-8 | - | CASSLLQADTQYF | TGTGCCAGCAGCCTACTGCAAGCAGATACGCAGTATTTT
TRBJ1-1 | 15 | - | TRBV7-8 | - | CASSLASQGAAEAFF | TGTGCCAGCAGCTTAGCCTCCCAGGGAGCGGCTGAAGCTTTCTTT
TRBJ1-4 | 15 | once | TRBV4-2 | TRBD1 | CASSQDRGGGEKLFF | TGTGCCAGCAGCCAAGACAGGGGGGGTGGGGAAAAACTGTTTTTT
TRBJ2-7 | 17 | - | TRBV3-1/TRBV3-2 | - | CASSQDPGTDCANEQYF | TGTGCCAGCAGCCAAGATCCGGGGACCGACTGTGCTAACGAGCAGTACTTC
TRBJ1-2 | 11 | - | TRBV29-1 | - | CSVKHRYGYTF | TGCAGCGTCAAACACCGCTATGGCTACACCTTC
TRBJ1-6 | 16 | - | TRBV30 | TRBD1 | CAWSVLRDRGNSPLHF | TGTGCCTGGAGTGTCCTACGGGACAGGGGTAATTCACCCCTCCACTTT
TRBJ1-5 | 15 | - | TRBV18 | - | CASSPIVGAGQPQHF | TGTGCCAGCTCACCCATCGTGGGGGCGGGTCAGCCCCAGCATTTT
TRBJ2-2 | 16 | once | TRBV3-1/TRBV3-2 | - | CASSQLNIANTGELFF | TGTGCCAGCAGCCAACTAAACATCGCGAACACCGGGGAGCTGTTTTTT
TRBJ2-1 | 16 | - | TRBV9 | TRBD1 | CASSVAGQGDFGEQFF | TGTGCCAGCAGCGTAGCAGGACAGGGGGATTTCGGTGAGCAGTTCTTC
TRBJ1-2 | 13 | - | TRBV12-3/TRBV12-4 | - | CASSLGGNYGYTF | TGTGCCAGCAGTTTGGGAGGGAACTATGGCTACACCTTC
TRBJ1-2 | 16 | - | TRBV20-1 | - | CSASKLVTANNYGYTF | TGCAGTGCTAGTAAGCTGGTGACAGCCAACAACTATGGCTACACCTTC
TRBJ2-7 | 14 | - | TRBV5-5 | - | CASSLQGIIYEQYF | TGTGCCAGCAGCTTACAGGGAATCATCTACGAGCAGTACTTC
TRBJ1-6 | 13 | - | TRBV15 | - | CATSNLPDSPLHF | TGTGCCACCAGCAACTTACCCGATTCACCCCTCCACTTT
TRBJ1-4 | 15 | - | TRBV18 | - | CASSPQRQPNEKLFF | TGTGCCAGCTCACCACAGAGACAGCCTAATGAAAAACTGTTTTTT
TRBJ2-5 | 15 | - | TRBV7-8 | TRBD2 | CASSPLGLATETQYF | TGTGCCAGCAGCCCCCTCGGACTAGCGACGGAGACCCAGTACTTC
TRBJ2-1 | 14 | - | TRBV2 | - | CASSLRTLENEQFF | TGTGCCAGCAGTCTCAGGACCCTCGAGAATGAGCAGTTCTTC
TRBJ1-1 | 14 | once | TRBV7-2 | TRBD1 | CASSRDRGLTEAFF | TGTGCCAGCAGCCGCGACAGGGGGCTTACTGAAGCTTTCTTT
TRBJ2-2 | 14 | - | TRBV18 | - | CASSPRLATGELFF | TGTGCCAGCTCACCACGATTAGCAACCGGGGAGCTGTTTTTT
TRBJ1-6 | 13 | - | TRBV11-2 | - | CASSLEGNSPLHF | TGTGCCAGCAGCTTAGAGGGGAATTCACCCCTCCACTTT